Listed below are T cell receptor beta chains from one sample, sequenced in a study of T-cell memory formation after mild COVID-19. TCRdb recomputed calls from the 5' RACE reads with MiXCR, one row per CDR3 protein. The table lists roughly 500,000 distinct CDR3 sequences, 20% of them singletons. Sequencing was done on a sample of PBMCs or a T cell subset sorted from them (not recorded which). Receptors were obtained from an adult woman who had mild COVID-19 (a few samples of this study predate the infection). Cell type and time point are not known. CDR3s include the opening cysteine and the closing phenylalanine or tryptophan. The order of the fields is D gene, clone size, CDR3 length, V gene, J gene, CDR3 DNA, CDR3 protein. D genes are given only for firm matches. Size is stated for part of the rows, as once, few or many counts, or as a class when the clone is expanded.

NA	once	11	TRBV19	TRBJ2-3	TGTGCCACTGGCGTAGGGGTAACGCAGTATTTT	CATGVGVTQYF
TRBD2	NA	15	TRBV5-6	TRBJ2-1	TGTGCCAGCAGCTCGGGACTAGCGGGGTTCCATGAGCAGTTCTTC	CASSSGLAGFHEQFF
NA	few	17	TRBV7-2	TRBJ1-1	TGTGCCAGCAGTCCTCGCCTGGGACCTTTATTTAACACTGAAGCTTTCTTT	CASSPRLGPLFNTEAFF
NA	NA	15	TRBV15	TRBJ1-3	TGTGCCACCAGCAGCCCCCCCGTGGGGGAGTGGACCATATATTTT	CATSSPPVGEWTIYF
TRBD2	few	16	TRBV7-9	TRBJ2-5	TGTGCCAGCAGCTTAGAACTAGCGGGAGTCTTAGAGACCCAGTACTTC	CASSLELAGVLETQYF
NA	NA	15	TRBV5-4	TRBJ2-3	TGTGCCAGCAGCGGGGAGGCGGCGAACACAGATACGCAGTATTTT	CASSGEAANTDTQYF
NA	NA	14	TRBV24-1	TRBJ1-5	TGTGCCACCAGTGTCGCGGAGATAGGTCAGCCCCAGCATTTT	CATSVAEIGQPQHF
TRBD2	few	13	TRBV5-1	TRBJ2-5	TGCGCCAGCGGACTAGCGGGAGACGAGACCCAGTACTTC	CASGLAGDETQYF
NA	once	14	TRBV12-3/TRBV12-4	TRBJ1-1	TGTGCCAGCAGTTTAGTCCGGCAGAACACTGAAGCTTTCTTT	CASSLVRQNTEAFF
TRBD1	NA	15	TRBV15	TRBJ2-1	TGTGCCACCAGCAGAGAACAGACAGGGGGAAATGAGCAGTTCTTC	CATSREQTGGNEQFF
TRBD2	few	15	TRBV7-3	TRBJ2-1	TGTGCCAGCAGCTTAAGACTAGCGGGGGGCGATGAGCAGTTCTTC	CASSLRLAGGDEQFF
TRBD1	few	15	TRBV7-3	TRBJ2-2	TGTGCCAGCAGCTTAACGCCAGGGGGTACCGGGGAGCTGTTTTTT	CASSLTPGGTGELFF
TRBD1	NA	13	TRBV29-1	TRBJ2-7	TGCAGCGTCACCGGGACAGTCGACTACGAGCAGTACTTC	CSVTGTVDYEQYF
NA	NA	15	TRBV7-2	TRBJ1-1	TGTGCCAGCAGCTCCAGTGGGAGGGGTCTTGGAACGGCTTTCTTT	CASSSSGRGLGTAFF